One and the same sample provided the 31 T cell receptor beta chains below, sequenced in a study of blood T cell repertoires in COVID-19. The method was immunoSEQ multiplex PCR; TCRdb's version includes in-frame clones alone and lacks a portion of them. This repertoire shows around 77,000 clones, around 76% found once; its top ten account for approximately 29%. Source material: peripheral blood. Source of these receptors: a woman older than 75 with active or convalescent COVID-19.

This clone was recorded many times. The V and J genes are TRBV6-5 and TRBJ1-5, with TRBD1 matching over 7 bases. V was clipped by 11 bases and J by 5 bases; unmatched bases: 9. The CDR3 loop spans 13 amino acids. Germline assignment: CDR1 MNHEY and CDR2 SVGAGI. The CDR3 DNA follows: TGTGCCCTATCCACAGGGGCCGATCAGCCCCAGCATTTT. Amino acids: CALSTGADQPQHF.

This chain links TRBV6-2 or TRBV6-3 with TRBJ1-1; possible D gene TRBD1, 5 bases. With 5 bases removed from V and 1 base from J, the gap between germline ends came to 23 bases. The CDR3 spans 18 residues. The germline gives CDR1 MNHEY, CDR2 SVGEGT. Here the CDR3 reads CASSRTSSGAGGNTEAFF. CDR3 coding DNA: TGTGCCAGCAGTAGAACATCCTCCGGGGCCGGGGGGAACACTGAAGCTTTCTTT.

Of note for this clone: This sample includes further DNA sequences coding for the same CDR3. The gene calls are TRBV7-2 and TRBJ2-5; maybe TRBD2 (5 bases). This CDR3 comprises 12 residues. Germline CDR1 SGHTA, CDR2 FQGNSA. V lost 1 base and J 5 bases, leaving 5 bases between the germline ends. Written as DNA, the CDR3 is TGTGCCAGCAGCTTAGAGCGGGAGACCCAGTACTTC. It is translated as CASSLERETQYF. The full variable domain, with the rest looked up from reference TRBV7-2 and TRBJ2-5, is GAGVSQSPSNKVTEKGKDVELRCDPISGHTALYWYRQSLGQGLEFLIYFQGNSAPDKSGLPSDRFSAERTGGSVSTLTIQRTQQEDSAVYLCASSLERETQYFGPGTRLLVL.

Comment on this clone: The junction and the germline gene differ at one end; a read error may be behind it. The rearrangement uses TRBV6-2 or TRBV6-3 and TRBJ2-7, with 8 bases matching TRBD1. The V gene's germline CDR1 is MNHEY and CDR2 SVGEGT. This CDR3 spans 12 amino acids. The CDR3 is CASSLSWTGRDF. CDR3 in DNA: TGTGCCAGCAGTCTCTCCTGGACAGGGAGAGACTTC.

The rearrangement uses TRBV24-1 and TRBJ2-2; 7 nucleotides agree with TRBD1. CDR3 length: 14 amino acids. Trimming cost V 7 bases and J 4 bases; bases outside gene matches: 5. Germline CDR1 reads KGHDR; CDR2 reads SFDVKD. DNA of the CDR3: TGTGCCACCAGCGCCGGGACAGTCACCGGGGAGCTGTTTTTT. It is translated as CATSAGTVTGELFF.

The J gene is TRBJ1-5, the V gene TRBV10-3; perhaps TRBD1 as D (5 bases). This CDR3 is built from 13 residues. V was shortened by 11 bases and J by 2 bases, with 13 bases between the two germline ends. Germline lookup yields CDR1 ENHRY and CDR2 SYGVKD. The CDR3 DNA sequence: TGTGCCGTCCGGTCGGGGGGCAATCAGCCCCAGCATTTT. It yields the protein CAVRSGGNQPQHF.

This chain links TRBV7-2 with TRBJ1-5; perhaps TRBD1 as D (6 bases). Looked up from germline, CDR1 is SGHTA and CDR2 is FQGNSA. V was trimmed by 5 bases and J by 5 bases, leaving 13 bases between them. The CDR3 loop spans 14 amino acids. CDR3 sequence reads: CASSEGTIYQPQHF. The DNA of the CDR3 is TGTGCCAGCAGCGAAGGGACAATCTATCAGCCCCAGCATTTT.

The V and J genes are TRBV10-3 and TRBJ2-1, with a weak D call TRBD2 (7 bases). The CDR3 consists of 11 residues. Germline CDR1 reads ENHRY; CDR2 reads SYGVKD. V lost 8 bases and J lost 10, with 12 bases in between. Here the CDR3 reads CAIAGRGEQFF. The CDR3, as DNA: TGTGCCATCGCGGGGAGGGGGGAGCAGTTCTTC.

As DNA, the CDR3 is TGCGCCAGCAGCTCTGGAGGGGTCGGAAACACCATATATTTT. Its protein is CASSSGGVGNTIYF. This chain connects TRBV5-1 to TRBJ1-3; a possible D gene is TRBD1 (5 bases). Germline assignment: CDR1 SGHRS and CDR2 YFSETQ. V lost 3 bases to trimming and J lost 4 bases, with 11 bases between them. This CDR3 has 14 residues.

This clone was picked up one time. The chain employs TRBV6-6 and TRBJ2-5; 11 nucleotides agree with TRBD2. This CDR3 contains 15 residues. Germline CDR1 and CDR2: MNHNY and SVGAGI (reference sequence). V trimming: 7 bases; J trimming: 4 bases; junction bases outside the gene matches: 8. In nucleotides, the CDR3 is TGTGCCAGCAACGATAGCGGGGGGGCGGGAGAGACCCAGTACTTC. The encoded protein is CASNDSGGAGETQYF.

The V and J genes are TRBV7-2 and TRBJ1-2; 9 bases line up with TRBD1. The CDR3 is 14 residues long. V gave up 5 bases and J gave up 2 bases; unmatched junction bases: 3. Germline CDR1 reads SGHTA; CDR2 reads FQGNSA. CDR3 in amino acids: CASSQGTGNYGYTF. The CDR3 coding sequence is TGTGCCAGCAGCCAGGGGACAGGGAACTATGGCTACACCTTC.

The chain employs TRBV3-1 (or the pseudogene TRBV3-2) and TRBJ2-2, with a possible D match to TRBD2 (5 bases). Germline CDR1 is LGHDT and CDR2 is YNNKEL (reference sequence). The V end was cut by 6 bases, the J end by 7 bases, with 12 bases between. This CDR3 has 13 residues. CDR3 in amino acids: CASSKGRDGELFF. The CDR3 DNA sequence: TGTGCCAGCAGTAAAGGACGGGACGGGGAGCTGTTTTTT.

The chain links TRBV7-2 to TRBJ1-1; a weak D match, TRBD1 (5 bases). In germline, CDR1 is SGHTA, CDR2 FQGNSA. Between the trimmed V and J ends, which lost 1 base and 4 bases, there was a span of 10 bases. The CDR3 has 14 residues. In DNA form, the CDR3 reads TGTGCCAGCAGCTTAGTTTCAGGGTCCACTGAAGCTTTCTTT. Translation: CASSLVSGSTEAFF.

CDR3 in DNA: TGTGCCAGCAGTCCCGGGTTTAACTCTGGAAACACCATATATTTT. As protein: CASSPGFNSGNTIYF. The chain carries TRBV2 and TRBJ1-3; D gene uncertain. Germline CDR1 reads SNHLY; CDR2 reads FYNNEI. Trimming removed 5 bases from V and 0 bases from J, with 11 bases in between. The CDR3 is 15 amino acids.

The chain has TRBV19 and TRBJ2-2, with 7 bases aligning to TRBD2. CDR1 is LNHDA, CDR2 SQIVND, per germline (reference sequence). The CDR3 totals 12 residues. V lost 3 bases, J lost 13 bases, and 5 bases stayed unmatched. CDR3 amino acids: CASSMREGRLFF. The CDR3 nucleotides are TGTGCCAGTAGTATGAGGGAGGGCAGGCTGTTTTTT.

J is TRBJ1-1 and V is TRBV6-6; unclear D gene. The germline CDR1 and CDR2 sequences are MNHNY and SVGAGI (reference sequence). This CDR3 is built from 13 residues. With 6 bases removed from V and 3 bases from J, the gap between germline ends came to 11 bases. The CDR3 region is CASSPVADTEAFF. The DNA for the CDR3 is TGTGCCAGCAGCCCCGTGGCAGACACTGAAGCTTTCTTT.

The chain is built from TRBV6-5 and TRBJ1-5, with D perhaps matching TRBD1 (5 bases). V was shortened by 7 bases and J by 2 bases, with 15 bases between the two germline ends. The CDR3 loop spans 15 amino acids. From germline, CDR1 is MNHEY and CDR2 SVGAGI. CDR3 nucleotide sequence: TGTGCCAGCACCCTGGGGCAGGGTGGCAATCAGCCCCAGCATTTT. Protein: CASTLGQGGNQPQHF.

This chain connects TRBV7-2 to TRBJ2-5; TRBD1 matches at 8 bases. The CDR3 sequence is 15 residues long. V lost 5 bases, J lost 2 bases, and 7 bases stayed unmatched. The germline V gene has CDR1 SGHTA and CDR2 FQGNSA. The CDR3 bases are TGTGCCAGCAGCCTTGACAGGGGTTGGCAAGAGACCCAGTACTTC. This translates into CASSLDRGWQETQYF.

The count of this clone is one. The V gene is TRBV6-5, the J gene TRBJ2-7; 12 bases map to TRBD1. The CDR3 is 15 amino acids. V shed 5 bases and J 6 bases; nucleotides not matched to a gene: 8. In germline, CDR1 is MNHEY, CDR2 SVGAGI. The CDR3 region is CASSPTGTGGSEQYF. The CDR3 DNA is TGTGCCAGCAGTCCAACCGGGACAGGGGGCTCCGAGCAGTACTTC.

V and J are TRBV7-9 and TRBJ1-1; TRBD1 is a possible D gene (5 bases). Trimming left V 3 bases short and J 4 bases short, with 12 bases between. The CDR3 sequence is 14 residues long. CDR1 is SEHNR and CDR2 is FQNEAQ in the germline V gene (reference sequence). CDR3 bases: TGTGCCAGCAGCTTGGGGGGTCCCAGCACTGAAGCTTTCTTT. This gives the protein CASSLGGPSTEAFF.

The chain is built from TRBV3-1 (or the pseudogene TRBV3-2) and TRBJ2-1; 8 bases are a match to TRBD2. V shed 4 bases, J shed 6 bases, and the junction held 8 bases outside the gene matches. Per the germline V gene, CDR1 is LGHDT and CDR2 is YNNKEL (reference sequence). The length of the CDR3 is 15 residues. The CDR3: CASSRGLGALNEQFF. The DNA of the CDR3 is TGTGCCAGCAGCCGGGGACTAGGGGCTCTCAATGAGCAGTTCTTC.

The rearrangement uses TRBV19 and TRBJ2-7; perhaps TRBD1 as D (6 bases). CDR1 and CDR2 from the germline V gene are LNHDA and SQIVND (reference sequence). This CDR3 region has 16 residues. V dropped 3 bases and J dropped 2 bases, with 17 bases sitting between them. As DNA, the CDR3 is TGTGCCAGTAGTATTAATGCGGACAGCCTTACCTACGAGCAGTACTTC. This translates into CASSINADSLTYEQYF.

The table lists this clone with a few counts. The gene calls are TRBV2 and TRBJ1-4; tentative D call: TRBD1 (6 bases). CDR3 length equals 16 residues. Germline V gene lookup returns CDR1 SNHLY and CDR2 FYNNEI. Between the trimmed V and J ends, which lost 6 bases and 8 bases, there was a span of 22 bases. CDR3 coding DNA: TGTGCCAGCAGAGACAGGACGGGGGGCGTGAGAGAAAAACTGTTTTTT. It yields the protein CASRDRTGGVREKLFF. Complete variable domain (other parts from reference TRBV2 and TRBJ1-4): EPEVTQTPSHQVTQMGQEVILRCVPISNHLYFYWYRQILGQKVEFLVSFYNNEISEKSEIFDDQFSVERPDGSNFTLKIRSTKLEDSAMYFCASRDRTGGVREKLFFGSGTQLSVL.

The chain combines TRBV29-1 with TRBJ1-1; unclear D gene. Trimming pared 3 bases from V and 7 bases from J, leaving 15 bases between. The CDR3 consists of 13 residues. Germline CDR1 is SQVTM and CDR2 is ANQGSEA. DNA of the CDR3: TGCAGCGTTGAGGTGGGGAGGTGGGGTGAAGCTTTCTTT. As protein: CSVEVGRWGEAFF.

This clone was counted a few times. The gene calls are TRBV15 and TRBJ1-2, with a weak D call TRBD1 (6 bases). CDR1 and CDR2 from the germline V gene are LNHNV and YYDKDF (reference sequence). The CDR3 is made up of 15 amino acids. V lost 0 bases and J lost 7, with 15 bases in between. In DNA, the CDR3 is TGTGCCACCAGCAGAGATTTTGGGGGCTTCAGTGGCTACACCTTC. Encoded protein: CATSRDFGGFSGYTF. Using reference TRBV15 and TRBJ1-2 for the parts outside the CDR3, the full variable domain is DAMVIQNPRYQVTQFGKPVTLSCSQTLNHNVMYWYQQKSSQAPKLLFHYYDKDFNNEADTPDNFQSRRPNTSFCFLDIRSPGLGDTAMYLCATSRDFGGFSGYTFGSGTRLTVV.

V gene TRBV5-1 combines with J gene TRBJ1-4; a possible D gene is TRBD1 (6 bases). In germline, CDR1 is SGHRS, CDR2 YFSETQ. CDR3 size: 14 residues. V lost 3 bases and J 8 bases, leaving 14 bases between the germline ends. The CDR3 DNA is TGCGCCAGCAGCTCACAGGGAATGGGCGAAAAACTGTTTTTT. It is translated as CASSSQGMGEKLFF. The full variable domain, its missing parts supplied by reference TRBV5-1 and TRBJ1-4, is KAGVTQTPRYLIKTRGQQVTLSCSPISGHRSVSWYQQTPGQGLQFLFEYFSETQRNKGNFPGRFSGRQFSNSRSEMNVSTLELGDSALYLCASSSQGMGEKLFFGSGTQLSVL.

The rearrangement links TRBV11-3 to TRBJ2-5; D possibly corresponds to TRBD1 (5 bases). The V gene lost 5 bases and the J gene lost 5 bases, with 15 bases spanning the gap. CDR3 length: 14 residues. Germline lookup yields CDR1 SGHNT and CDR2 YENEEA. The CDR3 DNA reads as TGTGCCAGCAGCCCTGGGGCAGGCAGGGAGACCCAGTACTTC. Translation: CASSPGAGRETQYF.

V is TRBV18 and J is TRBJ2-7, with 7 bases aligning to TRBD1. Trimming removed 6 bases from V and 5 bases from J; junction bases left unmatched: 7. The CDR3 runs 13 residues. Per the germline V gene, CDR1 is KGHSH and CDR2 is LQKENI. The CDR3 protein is CASSRRQGDEQYF. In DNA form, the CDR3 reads TGTGCCAGCTCCCGGAGGCAGGGGGACGAGCAGTACTTC. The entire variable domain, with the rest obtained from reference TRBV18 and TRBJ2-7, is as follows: NAGVMQNPRHLVRRRGQEARLRCSPMKGHSHVYWYRQLPEEGLKFMVYLQKENIIDESGMPKERFSAEFPKEGPSILRIQQVVRGDSAAYFCASSRRQGDEQYFGPGTRLTVT.

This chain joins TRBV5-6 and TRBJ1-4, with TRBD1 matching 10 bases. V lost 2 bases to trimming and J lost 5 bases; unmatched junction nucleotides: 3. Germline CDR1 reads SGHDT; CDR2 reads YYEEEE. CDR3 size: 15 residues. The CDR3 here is CASSLPGQGNEKLFF. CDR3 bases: TGTGCCAGCAGCTTACCGGGACAGGGGAATGAAAAACTGTTTTTT.

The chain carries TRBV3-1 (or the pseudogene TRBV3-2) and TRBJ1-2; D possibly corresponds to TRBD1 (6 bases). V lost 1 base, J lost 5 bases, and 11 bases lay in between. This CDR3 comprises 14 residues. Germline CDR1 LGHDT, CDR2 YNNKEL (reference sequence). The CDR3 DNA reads TGTGCCAGCAGCCAAGCCCAAGGACAGTATGGCTACACCTTC. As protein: CASSQAQGQYGYTF.

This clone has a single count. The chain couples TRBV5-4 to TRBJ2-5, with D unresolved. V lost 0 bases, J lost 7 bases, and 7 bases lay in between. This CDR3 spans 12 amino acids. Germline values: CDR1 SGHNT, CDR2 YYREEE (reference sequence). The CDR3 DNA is TGTGCCAGCAGCTTGGATCGGGTGACCCAGTACTTC. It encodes CASSLDRVTQYF.